This TCR beta chain came from a study of yellow fever vaccine responses in identical twins. Study results and caveats: Vaccine T cell responses of twins reportedly seemed partly convergent and partly personalized.

Each CDR3 protein is one row after TCRdb ran MiXCR on the RT-PCR reads. The table records under 20,000 distinct CDR3 sequences, 61% of them present only once. V lost 1 base and J 5 bases, leaving 11 bases between the germline ends. The germline gives CDR1 KGHSH, CDR2 LQKENI. This CDR3 region has 14 residues. This clonotype appeared a single time. Its specificity is not known. The V and J genes are TRBV18 and TRBJ2-5; D may correspond to TRBD1 or TRBD2 (5 bases each). This clonotype originated in a woman younger than 35 who received the yellow fever vaccine. Sequencing used T cells from blood (PBMCs), unsorted or a sorted subset (not recorded which), obtained before or after yellow fever vaccination (not recorded which). The CDR3 nucleotides are TGTGCCAGCTCACCACAGCGAGGGGTGGAGACCCAGTACTTC. Residues: CASSPQRGVETQYF.